This T cell receptor beta chain was identified in a study of circulating and synovial CD4+ cells in juvenile arthritis. General observations from the study: Shared-clonotype fractions with synovium likely underestimate full repertoire overlap.

This CDR3 is 12 amino acids long. The V segment lost 7 bases and the J segment 3 bases; nucleotides outside the gene matches: 4. The germline V gene has CDR1 SQVTM and CDR2 ANQGSEA. To note about this clone: Its antigen is unidentified.

The repertoire was sequenced with immunoSEQ multiplex PCR; TCRdb's copy has only in-frame clones and lacks some. This sample has about 34,000 clones, with around 95% found just once. The chain is built from TRBV29-1 and TRBJ2-5; 8 bases match TRBD1. Input material: CD4+ T cells from blood. The source of this sequence is a human donor with juvenile idiopathic arthritis. The CDR3: CSAGQGEETQYF. The CDR3 region has the DNA TGCAGCGCCGGACAGGGTGAAGAGACCCAGTACTTC.